The clone carrying this T cell receptor beta chain appeared many times. These data are taken from a study of blood T cells in healthy people across ages. PCR was performed a second time for about 7 to 12 cycles using a sample-barcoded 5' primer and a J-beta primer mix. MiXCR, run by TCRdb on the 5' RACE reads, gives a single entry per CDR3 protein. Altogether 900,000 to 950,000 distinct CDR3 sequences are present, roughly 29% being singletons, with the ten largest covering roughly 10%. The same sample was also used in a study of T cells of mothers and their children. That source notes: The TCR beta CDR3 read count exceeded 9.5 million for each mother and was about 3 million for each child.

The source is a woman aged 40-49 years in good health. Sequenced: blood.

The CDR3 DNA is TGCGCCAGCAGCTTGGGGGGTGCCAATCAGCCCCAGCATTTT. Translated: CASSLGGANQPQHF. V usage is TRBV5-1 and J usage is TRBJ1-5; D gene unclear. V lost 0 bases, J lost 3 bases, and 7 bases lay in between. Germline V CDR1 and CDR2: SGHRS, YFSETQ. CDR3 size: 14 residues.